This T cell receptor (beta chain) was profiled in a study of blood T cell repertoires in COVID-19. As for the study in general: Sites across the United States, Italy and Spain contributed samples from acute and convalescent COVID-19.

Of note for this clone: One junction end disagrees with the germline gene, perhaps due to a read error.

In terms of age and location, participants ranged from roughly 18 to 100 years and lived in about 25 US areas. Assignments of participants to cohorts depended upon their own reported clinical history. There are 14 residues in the CDR3. Germline assignment: CDR1 KGHDR and CDR2 SFDVKD. Source study methods: Reference gene primer amplification gave estimated nucleated cell counts. TCRdb keeps only in-frame clones here, not all; method: immunoSEQ multiplex PCR. V and J calls and clone size are those listed in that table; D and trimming were worked out from the DNA. The data contain some 170,000 clones, less than 90% of them singletons.

This clonotype was sampled from a human donor with acute COVID-19. The donor label of this sample is uncertain. The chain uses TRBV24-1 and TRBJ1-2; TRBD1 agrees at 7 bases. The sample was PBMCs or T cells enriched from blood (not recorded which). This CDR3 reads CATSASFGTVLSPF. As DNA, the CDR3 is TGTGCCACCAGTGCCTCTTTCGGGACAGTTCTTTCTCCCTTC.